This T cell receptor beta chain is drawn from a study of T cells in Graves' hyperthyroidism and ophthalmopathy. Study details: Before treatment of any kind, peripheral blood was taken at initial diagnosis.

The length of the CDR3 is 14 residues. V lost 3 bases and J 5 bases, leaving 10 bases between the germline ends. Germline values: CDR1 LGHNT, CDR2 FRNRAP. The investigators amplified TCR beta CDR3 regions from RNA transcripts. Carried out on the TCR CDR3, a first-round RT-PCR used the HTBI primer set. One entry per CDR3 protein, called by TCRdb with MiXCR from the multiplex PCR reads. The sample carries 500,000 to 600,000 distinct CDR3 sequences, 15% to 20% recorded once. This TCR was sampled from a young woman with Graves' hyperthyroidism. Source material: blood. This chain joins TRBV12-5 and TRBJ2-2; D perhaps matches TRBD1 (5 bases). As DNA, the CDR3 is TGTGCTAGTGGTTTAATCCCAGGGACCGGGGAGCTGTTTTTT. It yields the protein CASGLIPGTGELFF.